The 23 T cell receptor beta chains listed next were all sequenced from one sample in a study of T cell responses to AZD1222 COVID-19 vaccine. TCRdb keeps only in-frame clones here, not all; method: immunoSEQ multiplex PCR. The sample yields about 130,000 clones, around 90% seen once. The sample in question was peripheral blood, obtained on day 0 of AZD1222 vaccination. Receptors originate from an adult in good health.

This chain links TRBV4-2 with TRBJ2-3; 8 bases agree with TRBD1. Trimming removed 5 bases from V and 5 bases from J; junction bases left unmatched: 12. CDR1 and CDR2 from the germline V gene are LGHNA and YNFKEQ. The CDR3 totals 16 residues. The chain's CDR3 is CASSNGDRSTLDTQYF. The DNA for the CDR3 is TGTGCCAGCAGCAATGGGGACAGGTCCACCTTAGATACGCAGTATTTT.

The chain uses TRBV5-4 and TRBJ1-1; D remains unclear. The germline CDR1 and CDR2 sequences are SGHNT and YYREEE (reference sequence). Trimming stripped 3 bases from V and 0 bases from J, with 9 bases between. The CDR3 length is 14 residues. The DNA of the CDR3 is TGTGCCAGCAGCTCCACGGGCCTGAACACTGAAGCTTTCTTT. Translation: CASSSTGLNTEAFF.

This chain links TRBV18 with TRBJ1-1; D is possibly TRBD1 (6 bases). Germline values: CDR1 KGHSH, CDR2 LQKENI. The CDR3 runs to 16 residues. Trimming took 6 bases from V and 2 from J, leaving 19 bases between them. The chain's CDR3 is CASSPQGGEGNTEAFF. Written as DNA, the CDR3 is TGTGCCAGCTCTCCCCAAGGGGGTGAGGGCAACACTGAAGCTTTCTTT.

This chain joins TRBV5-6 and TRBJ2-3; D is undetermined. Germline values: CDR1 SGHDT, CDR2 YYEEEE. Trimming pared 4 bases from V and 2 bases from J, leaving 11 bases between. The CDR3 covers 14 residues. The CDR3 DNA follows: TGTGCCAGCAGCAGCTTGCGCTCCACAGATACGCAGTATTTT. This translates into CASSSLRSTDTQYF. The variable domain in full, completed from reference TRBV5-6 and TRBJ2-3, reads DAGVTQSPTHLIKTRGQQVTLRCSPKSGHDTVSWYQQALGQGPQFIFQYYEEEERQRGNFPDRFSGHQFPNYSSELNVNALLLGDSALYLCASSSLRSTDTQYFGPGTRLTVL.

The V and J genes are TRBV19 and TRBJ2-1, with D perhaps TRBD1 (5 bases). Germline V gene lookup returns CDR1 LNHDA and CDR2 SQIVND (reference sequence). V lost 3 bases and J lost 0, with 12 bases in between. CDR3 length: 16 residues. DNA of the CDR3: TGTGCCAGTAGTATTTGGGGCCCCAGCTCCTACAATGAGCAGTTCTTC. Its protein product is CASSIWGPSSYNEQFF.

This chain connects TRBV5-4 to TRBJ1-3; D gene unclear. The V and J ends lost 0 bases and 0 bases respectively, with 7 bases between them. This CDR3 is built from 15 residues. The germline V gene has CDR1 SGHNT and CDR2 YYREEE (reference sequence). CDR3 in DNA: TGTGCCAGCAGCTTGGGGGCAGGCTCTGGAAACACCATATATTTT. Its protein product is CASSLGAGSGNTIYF. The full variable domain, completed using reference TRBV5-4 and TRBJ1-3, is ETGVTQSPTHLIKTRGQQVTLRCSSQSGHNTVSWYQQALGQGPQFIFQYYREEENGRGNFPPRFSGLQFPNYSSELNVNALELDDSALYLCASSLGAGSGNTIYFGEGSWLTVV.

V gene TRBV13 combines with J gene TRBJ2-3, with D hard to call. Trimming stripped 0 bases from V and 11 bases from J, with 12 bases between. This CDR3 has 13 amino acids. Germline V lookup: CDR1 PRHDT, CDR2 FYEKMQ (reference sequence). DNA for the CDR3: TGTGCCAGCAGCTTAGGAAGACCGAAGAGGCAGTATTTT. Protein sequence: CASSLGRPKRQYF. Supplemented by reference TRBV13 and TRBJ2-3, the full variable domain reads AAGVIQSPRHLIKEKRETATLKCYPIPRHDTVYWYQQGPGQDPQFLISFYEKMQSDKGSIPDRFSAQQFSDYHSELNMSSLELGDSALYFCASSLGRPKRQYFGPGTRLTVL.

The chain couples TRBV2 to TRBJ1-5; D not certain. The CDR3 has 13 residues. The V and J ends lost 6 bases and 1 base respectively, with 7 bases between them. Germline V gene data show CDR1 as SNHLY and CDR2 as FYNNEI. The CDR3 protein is CASSFWSNQPQHF. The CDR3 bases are TGTGCCAGCAGCTTTTGGAGCAATCAGCCCCAGCATTTT.

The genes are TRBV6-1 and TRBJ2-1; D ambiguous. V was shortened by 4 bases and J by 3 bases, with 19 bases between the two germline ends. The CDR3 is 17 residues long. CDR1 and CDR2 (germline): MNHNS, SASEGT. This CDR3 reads CASSGSKGSANYNEQFF. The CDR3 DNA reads TGTGCCAGCAGTGGGAGTAAAGGATCGGCGAACTACAATGAGCAGTTCTTC.

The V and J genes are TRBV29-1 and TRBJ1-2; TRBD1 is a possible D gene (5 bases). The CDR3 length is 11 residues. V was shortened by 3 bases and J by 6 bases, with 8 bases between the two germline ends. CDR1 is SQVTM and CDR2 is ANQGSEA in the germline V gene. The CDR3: CSVEGGNGYTF. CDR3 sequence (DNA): TGCAGCGTTGAGGGGGGGAATGGCTACACCTTC. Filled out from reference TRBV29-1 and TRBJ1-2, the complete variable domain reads SAVISQKPSRDICQRGTSLTIQCQVDSQVTMMFWYRQQPGQSLTLIATANQGSEATYESGFVIDKFPISRPNLTFSTLTVSNMSPEDSSIYLCSVEGGNGYTFGSGTRLTVV.

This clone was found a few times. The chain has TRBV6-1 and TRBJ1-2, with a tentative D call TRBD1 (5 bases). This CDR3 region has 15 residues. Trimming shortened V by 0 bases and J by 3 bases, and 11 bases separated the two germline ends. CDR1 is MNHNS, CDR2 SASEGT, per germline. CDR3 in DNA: TGTGCCAGCAGTGAAGCGGGTGGCAGGGACTATGGCTACACCTTC. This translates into CASSEAGGRDYGYTF.

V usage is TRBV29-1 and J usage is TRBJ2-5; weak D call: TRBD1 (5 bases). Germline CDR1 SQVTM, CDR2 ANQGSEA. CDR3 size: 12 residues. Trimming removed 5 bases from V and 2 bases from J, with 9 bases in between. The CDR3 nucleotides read TGCAGCGTTATCAGGGCTCAAGAGACCCAGTACTTC. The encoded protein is CSVIRAQETQYF.

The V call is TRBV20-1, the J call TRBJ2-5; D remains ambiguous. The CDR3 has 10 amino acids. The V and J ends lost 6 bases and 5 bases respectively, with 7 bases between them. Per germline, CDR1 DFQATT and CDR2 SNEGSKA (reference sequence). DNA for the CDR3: TGCAGTGCCCTATTCGAGACCCAGTACTTC. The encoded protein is CSALFETQYF.

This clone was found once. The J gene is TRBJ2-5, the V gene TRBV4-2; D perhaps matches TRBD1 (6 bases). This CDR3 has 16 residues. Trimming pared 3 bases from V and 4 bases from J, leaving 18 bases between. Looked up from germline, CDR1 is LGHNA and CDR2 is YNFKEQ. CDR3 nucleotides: TGTGCCAGCAGCCACCTTTCAGGGGAAGGAGGAGAGACCCAGTACTTC. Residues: CASSHLSGEGGETQYF.

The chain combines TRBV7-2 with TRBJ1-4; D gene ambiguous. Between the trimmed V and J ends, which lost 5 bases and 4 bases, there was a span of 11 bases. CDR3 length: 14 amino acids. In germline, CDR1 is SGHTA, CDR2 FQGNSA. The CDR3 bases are TGTGCCAGCAGCCTCGGAGGAAATAATGAAAAACTGTTTTTT. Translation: CASSLGGNNEKLFF. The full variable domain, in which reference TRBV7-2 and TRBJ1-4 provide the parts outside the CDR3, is GAGVSQSPSNKVTEKGKDVELRCDPISGHTALYWYRQSLGQGLEFLIYFQGNSAPDKSGLPSDRFSAERTGGSVSTLTIQRTQQEDSAVYLCASSLGGNNEKLFFGSGTQLSVL.

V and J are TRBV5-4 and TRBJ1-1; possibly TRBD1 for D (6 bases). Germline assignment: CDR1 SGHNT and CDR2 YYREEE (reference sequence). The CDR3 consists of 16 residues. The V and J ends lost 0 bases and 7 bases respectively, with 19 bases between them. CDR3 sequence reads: CASSLEGGLGMGEAFF. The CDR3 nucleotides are TGTGCCAGCAGCTTGGAGGGGGGTTTGGGGATGGGTGAAGCTTTCTTT. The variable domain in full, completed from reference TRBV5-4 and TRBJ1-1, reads ETGVTQSPTHLIKTRGQQVTLRCSSQSGHNTVSWYQQALGQGPQFIFQYYREEENGRGNFPPRFSGLQFPNYSSELNVNALELDDSALYLCASSLEGGLGMGEAFFGQGTRLTVV.

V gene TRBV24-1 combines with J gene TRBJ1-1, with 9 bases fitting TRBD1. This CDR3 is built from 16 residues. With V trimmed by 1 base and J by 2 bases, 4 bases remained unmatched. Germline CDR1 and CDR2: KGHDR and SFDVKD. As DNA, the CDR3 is TGTGCCACCAGTGATTTCCGGGACAGGGTAAACACTGAAGCTTTCTTT. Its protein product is CATSDFRDRVNTEAFF.

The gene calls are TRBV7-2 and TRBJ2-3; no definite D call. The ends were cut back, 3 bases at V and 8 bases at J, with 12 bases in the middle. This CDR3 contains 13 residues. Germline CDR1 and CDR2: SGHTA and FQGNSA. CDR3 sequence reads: CASSLETGPTQYF. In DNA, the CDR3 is TGTGCCAGCAGCTTGGAAACGGGTCCTACGCAGTATTTT. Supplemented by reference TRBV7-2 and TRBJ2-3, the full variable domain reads GAGVSQSPSNKVTEKGKDVELRCDPISGHTALYWYRQSLGQGLEFLIYFQGNSAPDKSGLPSDRFSAERTGGSVSTLTIQRTQQEDSAVYLCASSLETGPTQYFGPGTRLTVL.

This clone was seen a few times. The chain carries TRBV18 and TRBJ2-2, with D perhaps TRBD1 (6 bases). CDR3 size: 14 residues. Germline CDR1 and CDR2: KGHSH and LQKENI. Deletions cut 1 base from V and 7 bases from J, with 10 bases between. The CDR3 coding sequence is TGTGCCAGCTCACCACAGGGGGTCGACGGGGAGCTGTTTTTT. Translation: CASSPQGVDGELFF.

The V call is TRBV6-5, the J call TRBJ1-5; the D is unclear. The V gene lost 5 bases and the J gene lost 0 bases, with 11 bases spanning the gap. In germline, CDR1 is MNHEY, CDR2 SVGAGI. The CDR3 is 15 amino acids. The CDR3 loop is CASSPGFYSNQPQHF. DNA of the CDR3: TGTGCCAGCAGTCCCGGGTTTTATAGCAATCAGCCCCAGCATTTT.

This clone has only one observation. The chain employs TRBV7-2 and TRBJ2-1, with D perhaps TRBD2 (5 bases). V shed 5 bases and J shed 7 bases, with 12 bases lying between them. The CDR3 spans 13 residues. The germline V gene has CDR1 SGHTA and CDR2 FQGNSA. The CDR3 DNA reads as TGTGCCAGCAGCCCCTCACGGGAAAATGAGCAGTTCTTC. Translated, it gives CASSPSRENEQFF.

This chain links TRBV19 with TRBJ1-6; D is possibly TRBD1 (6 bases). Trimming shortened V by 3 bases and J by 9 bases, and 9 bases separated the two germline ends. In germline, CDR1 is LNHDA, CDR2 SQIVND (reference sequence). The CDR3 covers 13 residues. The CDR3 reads CASSIQGSSPLHF. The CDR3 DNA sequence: TGTGCCAGTAGTATCCAGGGGAGTTCACCCCTCCACTTT.

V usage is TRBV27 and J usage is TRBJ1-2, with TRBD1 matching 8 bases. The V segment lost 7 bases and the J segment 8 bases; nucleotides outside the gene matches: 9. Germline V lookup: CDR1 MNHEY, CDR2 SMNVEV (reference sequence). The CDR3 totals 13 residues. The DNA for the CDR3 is TGTGCCAGCAAAGAAACAGGGGGTTGGGGCTACACCTTC. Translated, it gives CASKETGGWGYTF.